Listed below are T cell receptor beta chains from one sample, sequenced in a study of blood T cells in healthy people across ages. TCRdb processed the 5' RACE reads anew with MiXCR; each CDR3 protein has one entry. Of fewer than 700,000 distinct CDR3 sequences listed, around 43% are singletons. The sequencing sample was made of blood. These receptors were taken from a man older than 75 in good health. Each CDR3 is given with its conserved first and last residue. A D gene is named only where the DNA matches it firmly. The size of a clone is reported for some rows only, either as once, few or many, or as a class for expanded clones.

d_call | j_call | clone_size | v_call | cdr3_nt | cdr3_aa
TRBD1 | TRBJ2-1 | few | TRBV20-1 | TGCAGTGCTTCCGGGACAGGCGTGCGGAATGAGCAGTTCTTC | CSASGTGVRNEQFF
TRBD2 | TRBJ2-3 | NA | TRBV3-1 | TGTGCCAGCAGCCAAGTTATCACTAGCGGAAGGCCAGATACGCAGTATTTT | CASSQVITSGRPDTQYF
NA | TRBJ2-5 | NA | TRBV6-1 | TGTGCCAGCAGTGAAGAAGATGTGGACGGCGCGACCCAGTACTTC | CASSEEDVDGATQYF
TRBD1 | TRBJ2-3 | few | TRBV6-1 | TGTGCCAGCAGTGGACAGGGGGCATGGGATACGCAGTATTTT | CASSGQGAWDTQYF
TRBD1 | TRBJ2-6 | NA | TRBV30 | TGTGCCTGTAACAGGGGGCGTGGGGCCAACGTCCTGACTTTC | CACNRGRGANVLTF
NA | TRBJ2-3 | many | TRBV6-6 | TGTGCCAGCAGTTACGTTGCTAGCACAGATACGCAGTATTTT | CASSYVASTDTQYF
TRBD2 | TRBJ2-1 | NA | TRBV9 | TGTGCCAGCAGCGTAGGATCAGGGGGTGGACTAGCGGGAGTTAATGAGCAGTTCTTC | CASSVGSGGGLAGVNEQFF
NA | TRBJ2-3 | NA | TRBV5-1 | TGCACCAGCAGCTTGTCGGGCACAGATGCGCAGTATTTT | CTSSLSGTDAQYF
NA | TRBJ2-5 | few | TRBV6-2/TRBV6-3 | TGTGCCAGCAGTTACTCGAGTCCCGGTCGAGAGACCCAGTACTTC | CASSYSSPGRETQYF
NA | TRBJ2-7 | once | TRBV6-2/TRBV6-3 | TGTGCCAGCAGTGGCTGCTACGAGCAGTACTTC | CASSGCYEQYF
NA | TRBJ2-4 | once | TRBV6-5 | TGTGCCAGCATGGGGAATAGTCTGTCCAATGAGCAGTACTTC | CASMGNSLSNEQYF
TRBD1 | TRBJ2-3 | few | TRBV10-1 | TGCGCCAGCAGTGGGGGACAGGTATACACAGATACGCAGTATTTT | CASSGGQVYTDTQYF
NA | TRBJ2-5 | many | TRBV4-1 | TGCGCCAGCAGCCAAGGAGGTAACCAAGAGACCCAGTACTTC | CASSQGGNQETQYF
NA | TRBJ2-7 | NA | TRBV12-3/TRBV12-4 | TGTGCCAGCAGTTCCACGACTAGAAAGGCCTACGAGCAGTACTTC | CASSSTTRKAYEQYF
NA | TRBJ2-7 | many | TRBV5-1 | TGCGCCAGCAGCTTCTTTAGCGGTGGTGGAATTTCGGGCGAGCAGTACTTC | CASSFFSGGGISGEQYF
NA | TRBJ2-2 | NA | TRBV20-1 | TGCAGTGCCCGGGCCGCGAACACCGGGGAGCTGTTTTTT | CSARAANTGELFF
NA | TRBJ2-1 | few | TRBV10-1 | TGCGCCAGCAGTGAGTCTGTGGGTTCGGGTGAGCAGTTCTTC | CASSESVGSGEQFF
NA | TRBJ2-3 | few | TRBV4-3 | TGCGCCAGCAGCCAAGGCCTAGTCGGTACGCAGTATTTT | CASSQGLVGTQYF
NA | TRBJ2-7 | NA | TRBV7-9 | TGTGCCAGCAGCAGAAATGAGGGAGCCGAGCAGTACTTC | CASSRNEGAEQYF
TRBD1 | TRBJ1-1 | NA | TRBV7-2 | TGTGCCAGCAGCTCCGACAGGGGCAACACTGAAGCTTTCTTT | CASSSDRGNTEAFF
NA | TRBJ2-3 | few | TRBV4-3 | TGCGCCAGCAGCCGGGACTCTTACACAGATACGCAGTATTTT | CASSRDSYTDTQYF
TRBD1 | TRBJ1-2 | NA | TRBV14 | TGTGCCAGCAGCCAAGTACTGACAGGGCTAGGCGGCTACACCTTC | CASSQVLTGLGGYTF
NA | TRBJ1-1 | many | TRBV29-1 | TGCAGCGCTACCGGGAACGCGAACACTGAAGCTTTCTTT | CSATGNANTEAFF
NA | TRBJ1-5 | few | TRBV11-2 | TGTGCCAGCAGCTTAGTGCCAGGGAATGGTCAGCCCCAGCATTTT | CASSLVPGNGQPQHF
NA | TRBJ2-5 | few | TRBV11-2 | TGTGCCAGCAGCCCACTTAGGGGGGCGGGGGAGACCCAGTACTTC | CASSPLRGAGETQYF
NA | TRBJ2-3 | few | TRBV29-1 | TGCAGCGTTGGCCTAGGGGGGGACAGCACAGATACGCAGTATTTT | CSVGLGGDSTDTQYF
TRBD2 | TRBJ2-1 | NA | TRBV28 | TGTGCCAGCAGTTCCAGCGGGAGGGGGGACAATGAGCAGTTCTTC | CASSSSGRGDNEQFF
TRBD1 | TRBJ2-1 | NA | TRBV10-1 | TGCGCCAGCTGTGAGGCCCGGGACAGCCGCTACAATGAGCAGTTCTTC | CASCEARDSRYNEQFF
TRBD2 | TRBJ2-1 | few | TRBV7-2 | TGTGCCAGCAGCTTAGGAGGCGGGGGGGACATAAACAATGAGCAGTTCTTC | CASSLGGGGDINNEQFF
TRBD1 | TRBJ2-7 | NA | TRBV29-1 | TGCAGCGCTCGGGACAGGGCCGCCAACGAGCAGTACTTC | CSARDRAANEQYF
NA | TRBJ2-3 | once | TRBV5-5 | TGTGCCAGCAGCTTTTGGAGGGGCTACACAGATACGCAGTATTTT | CASSFWRGYTDTQYF
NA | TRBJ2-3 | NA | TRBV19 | TGTGCCAGTACCCCGACGGTCGATTCGGCCGGCACAGATACGCAGTATTTT | CASTPTVDSAGTDTQYF
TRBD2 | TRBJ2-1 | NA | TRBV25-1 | TGTGCCAGCAGTGACAGCGGGAGGGGGTACAATGAGCAGTTCTTC | CASSDSGRGYNEQFF
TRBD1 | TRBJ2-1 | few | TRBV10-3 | TGTGCCGCCGGGACAGGGAGTGAGCAGTTCTTC | CAAGTGSEQFF
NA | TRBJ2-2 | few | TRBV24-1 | TGTGCCACCAGGGGAACCGGGGAGCTGTTTTTT | CATRGTGELFF
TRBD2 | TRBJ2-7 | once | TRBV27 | TGTGCCAGCAGTCCGACTAGCGGGGGGCCGCCCTACGAGCAGTACTTC | CASSPTSGGPPYEQYF
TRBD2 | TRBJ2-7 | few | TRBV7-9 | TGTGCCAGCAGCTCACTAGCGGGAGGAGATGAGCAGTACTTC | CASSSLAGGDEQYF
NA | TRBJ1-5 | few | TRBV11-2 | TGTGCCAGCAGCTTGGGGTTGGAACAGCCCCAGCATTTT | CASSLGLEQPQHF
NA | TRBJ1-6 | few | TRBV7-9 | TGTGCCAGCAGCTTAGCCGACGGTTCAGGGTCGCCCCTCCACTTT | CASSLADGSGSPLHF
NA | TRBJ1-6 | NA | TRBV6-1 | TGTGCCAGCAGTGTAGAATATCGGAATTCACCCCTCCACTTT | CASSVEYRNSPLHF
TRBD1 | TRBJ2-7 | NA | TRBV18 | TGTGCCAGCTCACCAGCGGGACAGGGGGTTTACGAGCAGTACTTC | CASSPAGQGVYEQYF
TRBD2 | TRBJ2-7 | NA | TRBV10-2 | TGCGCCAGCAGTGAGTCGAATGCCGGGACTAGAAGACACGAGCAGTACTTC | CASSESNAGTRRHEQYF
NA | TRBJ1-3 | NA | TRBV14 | TGTGCCAGCAGCCAAGACTCGACTGGCCGAGGAAACACCATATATTTT | CASSQDSTGRGNTIYF
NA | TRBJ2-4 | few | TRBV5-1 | TGCGCCAGCAGCTTGGGCCCCCAGGTGGAGCAGTACTTC | CASSLGPQVEQYF
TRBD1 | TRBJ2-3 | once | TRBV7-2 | TGTGTCAGCAGCTCGGACAGGCGGGATACGCAGTATTTT | CVSSSDRRDTQYF
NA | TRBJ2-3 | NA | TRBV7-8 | TGTGCCAGCAGTCAACAGGGCCGGGGCACAGATACGCAGTATTTT | CASSQQGRGTDTQYF
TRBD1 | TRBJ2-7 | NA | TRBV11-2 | TGTGCCAGCAGCTTAGAAGGGACAGGTACCGAGCAGTACTTC | CASSLEGTGTEQYF
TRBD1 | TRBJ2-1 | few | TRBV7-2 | TGTGCCAGCAGCCCTCCCGGGACAGGGTGGGATGAGCAGTTCTTC | CASSPPGTGWDEQFF
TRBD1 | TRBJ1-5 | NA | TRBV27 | TGTGCCAGCAGTTCGATCACCGGGACAGGGAACAATCAGCCCCAGCATTTT | CASSSITGTGNNQPQHF
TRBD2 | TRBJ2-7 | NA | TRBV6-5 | TGTGCCAGCAGTCGGACTAGCGGGAGTCAATACGAGCAGTACTTC | CASSRTSGSQYEQYF
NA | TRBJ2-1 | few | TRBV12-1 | TGTGCCAGCAGCTTTACCTCGCGGGGGGGCGGACAGTTCTTC | CASSFTSRGGGQFF
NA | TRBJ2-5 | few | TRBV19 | TGTGCCAGTACCATCGGGGCAGGGGAGACCCAGTACTTC | CASTIGAGETQYF
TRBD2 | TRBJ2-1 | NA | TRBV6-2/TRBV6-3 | TGTGCCAGCAGAGCCCTGGGACTAGCGGGGTTCCCCTCCTACAATGAGCAGTTCTTC | CASRALGLAGFPSYNEQFF
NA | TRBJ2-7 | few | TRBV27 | TGTGCCAGCAGTTTACGGCCCCCTCAAAGCTCCTACGAGCAGTACTTC | CASSLRPPQSSYEQYF